Listed below are T cell receptor beta chains from one sample, sequenced in a study of a mutant IDH1 vaccine in newly diagnosed glioma. TCRdb keeps only in-frame clones here, not all; method: immunoSEQ multiplex PCR. The sample comprises tens of thousands of clones, under 90% of which are singletons, and more than 4.5% rests with the top ten. No antigen has been assigned to these receptors. Source: PBMCs, taken from a glioma patient whose treatment included an IDH1 peptide vaccine. The source of these receptors is a woman in her forties with glioma. Some clones in this sample may be carry-over from other donors' samples. Each CDR3 is given with its conserved first and last residue. Each record gives: clone size, V gene, J gene, D gene, CDR3 protein, CDR3 DNA. A D gene is named only where the DNA matches it firmly. A clone size is listed for some rows: how often the clone was seen (once, few, many), or a class if it is expanded.

clone_size: .; v_call: TRBV6-5; j_call: TRBJ1-3; d_call: .; cdr3_aa: CASSYSDRAGNTIYF; cdr3_nt: TGTGCCAGCAGTTACTCGGACAGAGCTGGAAACACCATATATTTT
clone_size: .; v_call: TRBV7-2; j_call: TRBJ2-7; d_call: TRBD2; cdr3_aa: CASSPAGPYYEQYF; cdr3_nt: TGTGCCAGCAGCCCAGCGGGGCCCTACTACGAGCAGTACTTC
clone_size: .; v_call: TRBV13; j_call: TRBJ2-5; d_call: TRBD2; cdr3_aa: CASSSTLAGGRETQYF; cdr3_nt: TGTGCCAGCAGCTCCACATTAGCGGGGGGGCGAGAGACCCAGTACTTC
clone_size: .; v_call: TRBV7-9; j_call: TRBJ1-1; d_call: .; cdr3_aa: CASSSEQKNTEAFF; cdr3_nt: TGTGCCAGCAGCTCGGAACAGAAGAACACTGAAGCTTTCTTT
clone_size: .; v_call: TRBV2; j_call: TRBJ1-5; d_call: .; cdr3_aa: CASSEVRVRAGGNQPQHF; cdr3_nt: TGTGCCAGCAGTGAAGTACGAGTGAGAGCTGGTGGCAATCAGCCCCAGCATTTT
clone_size: .; v_call: TRBV4-3; j_call: TRBJ2-5; d_call: TRBD1; cdr3_aa: CASSQEGQGFETQYF; cdr3_nt: TGCGCCAGCAGCCAAGAGGGACAGGGGTTCGAGACCCAGTACTTC
clone_size: .; v_call: TRBV10-3; j_call: TRBJ1-5; d_call: TRBD1; cdr3_aa: CAISPGGTNQPQHF; cdr3_nt: TGTGCCATCAGTCCAGGGGGTACCAATCAGCCCCAGCATTTT
clone_size: .; v_call: TRBV5-4; j_call: TRBJ2-2; d_call: TRBD2; cdr3_aa: CASSLAGGLAVELFF; cdr3_nt: TGTGCCAGCAGCTTGGCCGGGGGACTAGCCGTGGAGCTGTTTTTT
clone_size: once; v_call: TRBV5-6; j_call: TRBJ1-2; d_call: TRBD1; cdr3_aa: CASSLVGTGWNYGYTF; cdr3_nt: TGTGCCAGCAGCTTGGTCGGGACAGGGTGGAACTATGGCTACACCTTC
clone_size: .; v_call: TRBV9; j_call: TRBJ2-7; d_call: .; cdr3_aa: CASSVDPGIGVQYF; cdr3_nt: TGTGCCAGCAGCGTAGACCCGGGAATTGGGGTGCAGTACTTC
clone_size: .; v_call: TRBV15; j_call: TRBJ2-7; d_call: .; cdr3_aa: CATSRNTGPGGLYEQYF; cdr3_nt: TGTGCCACCAGCAGAAATACAGGGCCTGGAGGGCTCTACGAGCAGTACTTC
clone_size: .; v_call: TRBV15; j_call: TRBJ1-1; d_call: .; cdr3_aa: CATSRRGATEAFF; cdr3_nt: TGTGCCACCAGCAGACGGGGGGCGACTGAAGCTTTCTTT
clone_size: few; v_call: TRBV27; j_call: TRBJ2-1; d_call: TRBD2; cdr3_aa: CASSLGWGTSSYNEQFF; cdr3_nt: TGTGCCAGCAGTTTAGGATGGGGGACTAGCTCCTACAATGAGCAGTTCTTC
clone_size: .; v_call: TRBV28; j_call: TRBJ2-7; d_call: .; cdr3_aa: CASSGKGTSSSYEQYF; cdr3_nt: TGTGCCAGCAGTGGGAAAGGGACTTCTAGCTCCTACGAGCAGTACTTC
clone_size: .; v_call: TRBV14; j_call: TRBJ1-2; d_call: .; cdr3_aa: CASSRGAGGYTF; cdr3_nt: TGTGCCAGCAGTCGGGGGGCTGGTGGCTACACCTTC
clone_size: .; v_call: TRBV11-2; j_call: TRBJ1-2; d_call: .; cdr3_aa: CASRGREFNYGYTF; cdr3_nt: TGTGCCAGCAGAGGGAGGGAGTTCAACTATGGCTACACCTTC
clone_size: .; v_call: TRBV25-1; j_call: TRBJ2-3; d_call: .; cdr3_aa: CASRGAPTDTQYF; cdr3_nt: TGTGCCAGCAGGGGAGCCCCGACTGATACGCAGTATTTT
clone_size: .; v_call: TRBV11-2; j_call: TRBJ2-7; d_call: .; cdr3_aa: CASSSLSGRTVSYEQYF; cdr3_nt: TGTGCCAGCAGCTCCCTGTCTGGACGGACAGTGTCCTACGAGCAGTACTTC
clone_size: .; v_call: TRBV4-1; j_call: TRBJ2-5; d_call: .; cdr3_aa: CASSPPGAPPKETQYF; cdr3_nt: TGCGCCAGCAGCCCCCCGGGGGCGCCCCCCAAAGAGACCCAGTACTTC
clone_size: few; v_call: TRBV28; j_call: TRBJ1-4; d_call: TRBD1; cdr3_aa: CASSFPGGGEKLFF; cdr3_nt: TGTGCCAGCAGTTTCCCAGGGGGCGGTGAAAAACTGTTTTTT
clone_size: .; v_call: TRBV9; j_call: TRBJ1-2; d_call: .; cdr3_aa: CASSPPGASNYGYTF; cdr3_nt: TGTGCCAGCAGCCCGCCCGGCGCGTCTAACTATGGCTACACCTTC
clone_size: .; v_call: TRBV19; j_call: TRBJ2-1; d_call: .; cdr3_aa: CASSGPTGSWGNEQFF; cdr3_nt: TGTGCCAGTAGCGGCCCGACAGGCTCTTGGGGCAATGAGCAGTTCTTC
clone_size: .; v_call: TRBV20-1; j_call: TRBJ2-1; d_call: .; cdr3_aa: CSAPPRGEQFF; cdr3_nt: TGCAGTGCCCCGCCGAGGGGGGAGCAGTTCTTC
clone_size: .; v_call: TRBV9; j_call: TRBJ2-7; d_call: TRBD2; cdr3_aa: CASSVGGTSREQYF; cdr3_nt: TGTGCCAGCAGCGTAGGTGGGACTAGTCGGGAGCAGTACTTC
clone_size: .; v_call: TRBV10-3; j_call: TRBJ1-5; d_call: .; cdr3_aa: CAISEWTVSNQPQHF; cdr3_nt: TGTGCCATCAGTGAGTGGACGGTTAGCAATCAGCCCCAGCATTTT
clone_size: .; v_call: TRBV28; j_call: TRBJ1-6; d_call: .; cdr3_aa: CASSLDSRHSPLHF; cdr3_nt: TGTGCCAGCAGTTTAGACAGCAGGCATTCACCCCTCCACTTT
clone_size: few; v_call: TRBV5-1; j_call: TRBJ2-2; d_call: .; cdr3_aa: CASSPSSVTGELFF; cdr3_nt: TGCGCCAGCAGCCCATCTAGCGTTACCGGGGAGCTGTTTTTT
clone_size: .; v_call: TRBV9; j_call: TRBJ1-2; d_call: .; cdr3_aa: CASSQGHPEGYTF; cdr3_nt: TGTGCCAGCAGCCAGGGCCACCCGGAGGGCTACACCTTC
clone_size: .; v_call: TRBV10-3; j_call: TRBJ1-2; d_call: .; cdr3_aa: CAISEAHYGYTF; cdr3_nt: TGTGCCATCAGTGAGGCCCATTATGGCTACACCTTC
clone_size: .; v_call: TRBV5-6; j_call: TRBJ2-7; d_call: .; cdr3_aa: CASSSVAYEQYF; cdr3_nt: TGTGCCAGCAGTTCGGTAGCCTACGAGCAGTACTTC
clone_size: .; v_call: TRBV28; j_call: TRBJ2-1; d_call: TRBD2; cdr3_aa: CASSLGAGDWNEQFF; cdr3_nt: TGTGCCAGCAGTTTAGGAGCGGGAGATTGGAATGAGCAGTTCTTC